This T cell receptor beta chain comes out of a study of T cell repertoires in cytomegalovirus infection. TCRdb processed the reads anew with MiXCR; each CDR3 protein has one entry. The table lists fewer than 550,000 distinct CDR3 sequences, approximately 31% of them singletons. Between the trimmed V and J ends, which lost 5 bases and 5 bases, there was a span of 12 bases. Germline V gene lookup returns CDR1 SGHAT and CDR2 FQNNGV. The CDR3 extends over 13 amino acids. Sequencing was performed on PBMCs. The genes are TRBV11-2 and TRBJ2-5, with unresolved D. This receptor was identified in a human donor in good health (CMV status not recorded). Some clones in this sample may be carry-over from other donors' samples. The CDR3 coding sequence is TGTGCCAGCAGCCGGGTGTTCCGGGAGACCCAGTACTTC. Translating gives CASSRVFRETQYF.